This record looks at one T cell receptor beta chain sequence and its context. The CDR3 spans 13 residues. Germline V gene lookup returns CDR1 GTSNPN and CDR2 SVGIG (reference sequence). J lost 1 base, V lost 7 bases, and 4 bases had no gene match. The data derive from a study of shared clonotypes between healthy human individuals. Method: immunoSEQ multiplex PCR; TCRdb's copy keeps in-frame clones and lacks some. The profile shows millions of clones, 90% to 95% of them singletons. V and J are TRBV30 and TRBJ2-5, with TRBD1 matching over 9 bases. The TCR sequence derives from a man between 18 and 29 years old in good health. Some clones in this sample may be carry-over from other donors' samples. Sequencing input: naive CD4+ T cells from PBMCs. Subset: CD45RA+ positively selected. The CDR3 region is CASETGGQETQYF. CDR3 nucleotide sequence: TGTGCCTCGGAGACAGGGGGCCAAGAGACCCAGTACTTC.